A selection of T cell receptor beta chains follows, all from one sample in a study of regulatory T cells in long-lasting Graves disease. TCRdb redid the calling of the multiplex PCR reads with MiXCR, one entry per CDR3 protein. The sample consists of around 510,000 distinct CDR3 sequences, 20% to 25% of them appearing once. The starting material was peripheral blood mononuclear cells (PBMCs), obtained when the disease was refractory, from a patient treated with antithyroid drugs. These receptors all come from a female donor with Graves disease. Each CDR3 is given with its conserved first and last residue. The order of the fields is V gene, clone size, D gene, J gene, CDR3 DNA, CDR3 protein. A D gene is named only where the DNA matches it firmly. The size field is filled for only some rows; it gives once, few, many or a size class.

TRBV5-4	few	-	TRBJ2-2	TGTGCCAGCAGTCGAATCTTAGGGTTGGACACCGGGGAGCTGTTTTTT	CASSRILGLDTGELFF
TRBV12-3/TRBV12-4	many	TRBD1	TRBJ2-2	TGTGCCAGCAGTACTACCGGGACAGGGGGCGTCACCGGGGAGCTGTTTTTT	CASSTTGTGGVTGELFF
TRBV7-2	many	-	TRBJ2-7	TGTGCCAGCAGCTCCAGGGGCGGAGTCTACGAGCAGTACTTC	CASSSRGGVYEQYF
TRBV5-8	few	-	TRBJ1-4	TGTGCCAGCAGCGGGGAGGGGCGGTCTAATGAAAAACTGTTTTTT	CASSGEGRSNEKLFF
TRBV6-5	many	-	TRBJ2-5	TGTGCCAGCAGTTACCTTCCCGAGGCCCAAGAGACCCAGTACTTC	CASSYLPEAQETQYF
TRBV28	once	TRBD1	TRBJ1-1	TGTGCCAGCAGTTTATATGCCCGACAGGGATCCACTGAAGCTTTCTTT	CASSLYARQGSTEAFF
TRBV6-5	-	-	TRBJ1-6	TGTGCCAGCAGTTACTCGTCTCAGGGGAATTTTTCACCCCTCCACTTT	CASSYSSQGNFSPLHF
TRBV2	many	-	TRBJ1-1	TGTGCCAGCAGAAAGACATTTATGAACACTGAAGCTTTCTTT	CASRKTFMNTEAFF
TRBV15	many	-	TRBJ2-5	TGTGCCACCAGCAGCCAAGGGGAGGCGACCCAGTACTTC	CATSSQGEATQYF
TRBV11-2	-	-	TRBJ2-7	TGTGCCAGCAGCTTCCCCGGGGTAGCCGAGCAGTACTTC	CASSFPGVAEQYF
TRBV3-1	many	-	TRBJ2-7	TGTGCCAGCAGCCAAGCCCATTACGAGCAGTACTTC	CASSQAHYEQYF
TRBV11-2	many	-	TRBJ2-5	TGTGCCAGCAGCGCCCTCGGAGGGGGCGGGGGGACCCAGTACTTC	CASSALGGGGGTQYF
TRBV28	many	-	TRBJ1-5	TGTGCCTCGGCGAGGTTGGAGTATCAGCCCCAGCATTTT	CASARLEYQPQHF
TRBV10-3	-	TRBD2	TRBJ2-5	TGTGCCACGGAGACTAGCGGGAGGGGGAAAGAGACCCAGTACTTC	CATETSGRGKETQYF
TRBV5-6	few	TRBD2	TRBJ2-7	TGTGCCAGCAGGGGGACTAGCGGCTACTACGAGCAGTACTTC	CASRGTSGYYEQYF
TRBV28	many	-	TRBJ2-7	TGTGCCAGCAGTTTGACAGGCCTCCCCTACGAGCAGTACTTC	CASSLTGLPYEQYF
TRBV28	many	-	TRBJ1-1	TGTGCCAGCAGTTTATACAGGGTTGGAGGGGCTTTCTTT	CASSLYRVGGAFF
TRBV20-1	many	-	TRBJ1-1	TGCAGTGCTAGAGACGGGCGGAGGAGGCCTGAAGCTTTCTTT	CSARDGRRRPEAFF
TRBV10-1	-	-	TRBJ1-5	TGCGCCAGCAGTGAAGGGGGGCCCCGGCCCCAGCATTTT	CASSEGGPRPQHF
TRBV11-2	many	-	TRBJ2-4	TGTGCCAGCAGCTTAGGAGGGGATACTCAGTACTTC	CASSLGGDTQYF
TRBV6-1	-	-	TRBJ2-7	TGTGCCAGCGAAGCCGATACCGGGAGCTCCTACGAGCAGTACTTC	CASEADTGSSYEQYF
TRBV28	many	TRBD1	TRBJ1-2	TGTGCCAGCAGTTTATCGCCCTGGGACAGCATTTTCTATGGCTACACCTTC	CASSLSPWDSIFYGYTF
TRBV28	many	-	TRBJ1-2	TGTGCCGCGGCAGGGGAGGACTATGGCTACACCTTC	CAAAGEDYGYTF
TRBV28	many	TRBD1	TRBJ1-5	TGTGCCAGCAGTTCCGGACAGGTTGTTAAGCCCCAGCATTTT	CASSSGQVVKPQHF
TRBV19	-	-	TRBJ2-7	TGTGCCAGTAGCCATGCGGGACTCAGCTCCTACGAGCAGTACTTC	CASSHAGLSSYEQYF
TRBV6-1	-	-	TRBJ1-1	TGTGCCAGCAGTGAACTCGACAGACTCGCGGGAGCTTTCTTT	CASSELDRLAGAFF
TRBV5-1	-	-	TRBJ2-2	TGCGCCAGCAGCTTGGCGGGATACACCGGGGAGCTGTTTTTT	CASSLAGYTGELFF
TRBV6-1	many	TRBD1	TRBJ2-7	TGTGCCAGCAGGAGACAGGGGGCGGGAGTCGAGCAGTACTTC	CASRRQGAGVEQYF
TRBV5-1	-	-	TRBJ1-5	TGCGCCAGCAGCTTTGGGGGCTGGAGCAATCAGCCCCAGCATTTT	CASSFGGWSNQPQHF
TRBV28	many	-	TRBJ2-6	TGTGCCAGCAGTTTAATCGGGTCTGGGGCCAACGTCCTGACTTTC	CASSLIGSGANVLTF
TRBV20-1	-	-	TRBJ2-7	TGCAGTGCTAGAGCTGGAGACGGACCCTACAAGCAGTACTTC	CSARAGDGPYKQYF
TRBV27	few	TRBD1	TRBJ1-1	TGTGCCAGCAGTTTATCTGACAGGGGGCCGTTAGAAGCTTTCTTT	CASSLSDRGPLEAFF
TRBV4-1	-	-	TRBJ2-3	TGCGCCAGCAGGGGCGAGCTCACAGATACGCAGTATTTT	CASRGELTDTQYF
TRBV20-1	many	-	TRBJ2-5	TGCAGTGCTAGTCCCGGGGCAGGTGAGACCCAGTACTTC	CSASPGAGETQYF
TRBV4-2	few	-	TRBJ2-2	TGTGCCAGCAGCCCGGACTACGGCACCGGGGAGCTGTTTTTT	CASSPDYGTGELFF
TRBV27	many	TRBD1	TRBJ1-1	TGTGCCAGCAGTTCGGGGACAGACATGGTAGCTTTCTTT	CASSSGTDMVAFF
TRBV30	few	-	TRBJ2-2	TGTGCCCGGACCCCTGGGGTAGGAATGAAAACCGGGGAGCTGTTTTTT	CARTPGVGMKTGELFF
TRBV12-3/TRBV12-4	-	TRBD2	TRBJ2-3	TGTGCCAGCAGTCCCAGGACTAGCGGGAGGGCAACAGATACGCAGTATTTT	CASSPRTSGRATDTQYF
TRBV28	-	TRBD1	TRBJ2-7	TGTGCCAGCAGCGTGAAGGTGGGACAGGGGAAACCCTCCTACGAGCAGTACTTC	CASSVKVGQGKPSYEQYF
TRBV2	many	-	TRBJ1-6	TGTGCCAGCAGAGACAGGAGTGGTAATTCACCCCTCCACTTT	CASRDRSGNSPLHF
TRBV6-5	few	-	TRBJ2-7	TGTGCCAGCAGTTACGACTCAGGTTACTACGAGCAGTACTTC	CASSYDSGYYEQYF
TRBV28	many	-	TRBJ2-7	TGTGCCAGCAGCTCCCCCGCCTCGTCTAGAGGACGCGAGCAGTACTTC	CASSSPASSRGREQYF
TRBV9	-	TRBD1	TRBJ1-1	TGTGCCAGCAGCGGAACCGGGACAGGGGCATACACTGAAGCTTTCTTT	CASSGTGTGAYTEAFF